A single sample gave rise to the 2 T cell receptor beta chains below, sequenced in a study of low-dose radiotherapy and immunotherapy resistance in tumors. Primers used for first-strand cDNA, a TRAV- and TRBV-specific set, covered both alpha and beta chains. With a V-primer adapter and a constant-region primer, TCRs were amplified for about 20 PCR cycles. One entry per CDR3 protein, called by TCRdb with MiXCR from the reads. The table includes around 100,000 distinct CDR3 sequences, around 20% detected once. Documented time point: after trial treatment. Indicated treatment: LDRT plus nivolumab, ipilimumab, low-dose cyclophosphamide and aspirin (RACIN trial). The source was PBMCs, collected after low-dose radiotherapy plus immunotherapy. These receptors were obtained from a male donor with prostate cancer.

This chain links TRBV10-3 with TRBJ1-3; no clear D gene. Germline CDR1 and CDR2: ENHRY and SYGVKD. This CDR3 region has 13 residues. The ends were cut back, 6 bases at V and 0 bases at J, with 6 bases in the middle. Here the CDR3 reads CAIRQSSGNTIYF. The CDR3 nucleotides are TGTGCCATCAGGCAGAGCTCTGGAAACACCATATATTTT.

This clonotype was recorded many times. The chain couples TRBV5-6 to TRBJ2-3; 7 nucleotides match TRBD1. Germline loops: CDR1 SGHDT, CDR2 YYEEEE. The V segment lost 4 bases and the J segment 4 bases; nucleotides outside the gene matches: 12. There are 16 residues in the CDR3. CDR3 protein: CASSPSSGTVSDTQYF. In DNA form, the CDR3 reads TGTGCCAGCAGCCCCAGTTCCGGGACAGTTTCAGATACGCAGTATTTT.